Listed here are 23 T cell receptor beta chains from one sample, sequenced in a study of T cell repertoires in ileal Crohn's disease. The protocol was immunoSEQ multiplex PCR, while the TCRdb copy is restricted to in-frame clones and leaves out a portion. The table lists around 15,000 clones, just over 70% of them singletons. What was sequenced was ileal tissue. Receptors were obtained from an adult with Crohn's disease.

The chain uses TRBV18 and TRBJ1-1; 7 bases are a match to TRBD1. This CDR3 has 13 amino acids. With 1 base clipped from V and 8 bases from J, the junction kept 4 bases outside the gene matches. CDR1 and CDR2 (germline): KGHSH, LQKENI. CDR3 coding DNA: TGTGCCAGCTCACCACTAGGGGGCCTAGAAGCTTTCTTT. Protein product: CASSPLGGLEAFF.

The gene calls are TRBV5-1 and TRBJ2-5, with 7 nucleotides matching TRBD1. The CDR3 contains 15 residues. Trimming cost V 2 bases and J 7 bases; bases outside gene matches: 11. Germline assignment: CDR1 SGHRS and CDR2 YFSETQ. In DNA, the CDR3 is TGCGCCAGCAGCTTCTACGGGACAGACTTGGGGACCCAGTACTTC. Translated: CASSFYGTDLGTQYF. Looking up the rest from reference TRBV5-1 and TRBJ2-5 gives the full variable domain: KAGVTQTPRYLIKTRGQQVTLSCSPISGHRSVSWYQQTPGQGLQFLFEYFSETQRNKGNFPGRFSGRQFSNSRSEMNVSTLELGDSALYLCASSFYGTDLGTQYFGPGTRLLVL.

The chain links TRBV18 to TRBJ2-7; the match to TRBD1 covers 8 bases. Trimming removed 3 bases from V and 2 bases from J; junction bases left unmatched: 3. Germline assignment: CDR1 KGHSH and CDR2 LQKENI. CDR3 length: 14 amino acids. CDR3 in amino acids: CASSPGQGTYEQYF. The CDR3 DNA reads TGTGCCAGCTCACCCGGACAGGGAACCTACGAGCAGTACTTC. The entire variable domain, with the rest obtained from reference TRBV18 and TRBJ2-7, is as follows: NAGVMQNPRHLVRRRGQEARLRCSPMKGHSHVYWYRQLPEEGLKFMVYLQKENIIDESGMPKERFSAEFPKEGPSILRIQQVVRGDSAAYFCASSPGQGTYEQYFGPGTRLTVT.

The chain uses TRBV7-3 and TRBJ2-2; D unclear. The CDR3 covers 12 residues. V shed 3 bases and J shed 4 bases, with 3 bases lying between them. In germline, CDR1 is SGHTA, CDR2 FQGTGA. CDR3 in amino acids: CASSFLTGELFF. As DNA, the CDR3 is TGTGCCAGCAGCTTCCTCACCGGGGAGCTGTTTTTT.

The rearrangement uses TRBV5-1 and TRBJ2-7, with TRBD2 as a possible D gene (6 bases). This CDR3 has 16 amino acids. Looked up from germline, CDR1 is SGHRS and CDR2 is YFSETQ. The V gene lost 0 bases and the J gene lost 6 bases, with 19 bases spanning the gap. CDR3 in DNA: TGCGCCAGCAGCTTGGAGGCGGCGGGTGGGGGAGGCGAGCAGTACTTC. Residues: CASSLEAAGGGGEQYF. The variable domain in full, completed from reference TRBV5-1 and TRBJ2-7, reads KAGVTQTPRYLIKTRGQQVTLSCSPISGHRSVSWYQQTPGQGLQFLFEYFSETQRNKGNFPGRFSGRQFSNSRSEMNVSTLELGDSALYLCASSLEAAGGGGEQYFGPGTRLTVT.

Remarks on this clone: The same CDR3 is also encoded by other DNA sequences in this sample. The V and J genes are TRBV27 and TRBJ2-1; 8 bases align to TRBD2. The CDR3 totals 15 residues. J was trimmed by 1 base and V by 6 bases; bases with no gene match: 5. Germline-derived CDR1 and CDR2 are MNHEY and SMNVEV (reference sequence). The DNA for the CDR3 is TGTGCCAGCAGGTCGGGAGGGAAGTCCTACAATGAGCAGTTCTTC. Encoded protein: CASRSGGKSYNEQFF.

The chain employs TRBV5-1 and TRBJ2-3, with D tentatively TRBD2 (6 bases). The CDR3 runs 14 residues. Germline V gene sequence: CDR1 SGHRS, CDR2 YFSETQ. V lost 0 bases, J lost 5 bases, and 10 bases lay in between. The CDR3: CASSLGLGGDTQYF. The CDR3 nucleotides are TGCGCCAGCAGCTTGGGGTTGGGGGGAGATACGCAGTATTTT.

Only a few counts were recorded for this clone. CDR3 sequence: CASSSEGYTQYF. CDR3 nucleotides: TGTGCCAGCAGCTCCGAGGGATATACGCAGTATTTT. This sequence joins TRBV7-9 and TRBJ2-3; TRBD2 is a possible D gene (5 bases). The CDR3 totals 12 residues. Trimming removed 4 bases from V and 7 bases from J, with 9 bases in between. Germline V gene lookup returns CDR1 SEHNR and CDR2 FQNEAQ (reference sequence).

The rearrangement joins TRBV5-1 to TRBJ2-3; 7 bases are shared with TRBD1. The CDR3 consists of 15 residues. Germline CDR1 is SGHRS and CDR2 is YFSETQ. Trimming took 4 bases from V and 3 from J; bases not matched to a gene: 8. The CDR3 here is CASSPEDRDTDTQYF. CDR3 coding DNA: TGCGCCAGCAGCCCAGAAGACAGGGATACAGATACGCAGTATTTT.

This CDR3 reads CSVATFDRLAGELFF. The DNA of the CDR3 is TGCAGCGTGGCGACCTTTGACAGGCTAGCCGGGGAGCTGTTTTTT. The V call is TRBV29-1, the J call TRBJ2-2, with D possibly being TRBD1 (6 bases). Germline assignment: CDR1 SQVTM and CDR2 ANQGSEA. The CDR3 sequence is 15 residues long. Trimming shortened V by 6 bases and J by 6 bases, and 20 bases separated the two germline ends.

The chain uses TRBV15 and TRBJ1-5; maybe TRBD1 (5 bases). With 0 bases removed from V and 6 bases from J, the gap between germline ends came to 12 bases. The V gene's germline CDR1 is LNHNV and CDR2 YYDKDF (reference sequence). The CDR3 loop spans 15 amino acids. CDR3 residues: CATSRDPGSAQPQHF. CDR3 bases: TGTGCCACCAGCAGAGATCCAGGGTCGGCTCAGCCCCAGCATTTT.

V gene TRBV7-9 combines with J gene TRBJ2-7, with unresolved D. Germline V lookup: CDR1 SEHNR, CDR2 FQNEAQ (reference sequence). V lost 1 base, J lost 2 bases, and 9 bases lay in between. CDR3 size: 14 residues. The CDR3 bases are TGTGCCAGCAGCTTAGTGCGCACCACCTACGAGCAGTACTTC. Its protein is CASSLVRTTYEQYF.

This chain joins TRBV6-1 and TRBJ2-5; a possible D gene is TRBD1 (5 bases). The closer fit of TRBJ2-7 to the DNA end suggests the J call may be wrong. The CDR3 loop spans 14 amino acids. Germline CDR1 is MNHNS and CDR2 is SASEGT. CDR3 loop: CASSLGAQGYEQYF. CDR3 DNA sequence: TGTGCCAGCAGCCTAGGGGCCCAGGGTTACGAGCAGTACTTC.

This clone was counted between two and nine times. This chain joins TRBV2 and TRBJ2-7; 9 positions match TRBD1. CDR3 length: 15 amino acids. J was trimmed by 2 bases and V by 5 bases; bases with no gene match: 7. Germline CDR1 is SNHLY and CDR2 is FYNNEI. CDR3 region: CASSRAGTGTYEQYF. The CDR3 DNA is TGTGCCAGCAGTAGAGCCGGGACAGGGACCTACGAGCAGTACTTC.

V is TRBV27 and J is TRBJ1-2; TRBD1 might be the D (6 bases). Trimming cost V 5 bases and J 2 bases, with 12 bases left between them. The CDR3 totals 14 residues. From germline, CDR1 is MNHEY and CDR2 SMNVEV (reference sequence). The CDR3 spells CASSPTGGNYGYTF. The CDR3 DNA sequence: TGTGCCAGCAGTCCGACAGGTGGAAACTATGGCTACACCTTC.

Notes on this clone: One end of the junction varies from germline; a read error may be responsible. The rearrangement links TRBV28 to TRBJ2-3; no clear D. CDR1 MDHEN and CDR2 SYDVKM come from the germline V gene. The CDR3 sequence is 12 residues long. CDR3 nucleotides: TGTGCCAGCAGTCCCGACACAAATACGCAGTATTTT. It encodes CASSPDTNTQYF. Together with reference TRBV28 and TRBJ2-3, the CDR3 gives the full variable domain: DVKVTQSSRYLVKRTGEKVFLECVQDMDHENMFWYRQDPGLGLRLIYFSYDVKMKEKGDIPEGYSVSREKKERFSLILESASTNQTSMYLCASSPDTNTQYFGPGTRLTVL.

V gene TRBV7-9 combines with J gene TRBJ1-3; D ambiguous. Germline CDR1 SEHNR, CDR2 FQNEAQ (reference sequence). This CDR3 spans 15 amino acids. Trimming left V 2 bases short and J 2 bases short, with 10 bases between. This chain's CDR3 is CASSLRGTAGNTIYF. CDR3 nucleotide sequence: TGTGCCAGCAGCTTACGAGGAACCGCTGGAAACACCATATATTTT.

The rearrangement uses TRBV9 and TRBJ1-3, with D perhaps matching TRBD1 (5 bases). V lost 1 base and J 6 bases, leaving 17 bases between the germline ends. The CDR3 totals 16 residues. Germline V gene sequence: CDR1 SGDLS, CDR2 YYNGEE. The CDR3, as DNA: TGTGCCAGCAGCGTACTAGGCACGGGGGGGGAAAACACCATATATTTT. Protein sequence: CASSVLGTGGENTIYF.

This chain links TRBV6-6 with TRBJ2-5; TRBD1 matches at 12 bases. The DNA end lines up better with TRBJ2-7; the J call may be wrong. Per the germline V gene, CDR1 is MNHNY and CDR2 is SVGAGI (reference sequence). The CDR3 totals 15 residues. The chain's CDR3 is CASRGGTGGPYEQYF. CDR3 nucleotide sequence: TGTGCCAGCAGGGGTGGGACAGGGGGCCCCTACGAGCAGTACTTC.

V and J are TRBV25-1 and TRBJ2-7; TRBD1 is a possible D gene (5 bases). V was clipped by 3 bases and J by 5 bases, with 8 bases between them. The CDR3 length is 12 residues. Looked up from germline, CDR1 is MGHDK and CDR2 is SYGVNS. Written as DNA, the CDR3 is TGTGCCAGCAGTGACGGCAGGGACGAGCAGTACTTC. Amino acids: CASSDGRDEQYF.

This clone was recorded a few times. The V call is TRBV11-2, the J call TRBJ1-1; no clear D gene. This CDR3 has 14 residues. Trimming took 5 bases from V and 4 from J, leaving 14 bases between them. CDR1 SGHAT and CDR2 FQNNGV come from the germline V gene. CDR3 bases: TGTGCCAGCAGCCCTCTCGGGGATTTCACTGAAGCTTTCTTT. It codes for CASSPLGDFTEAFF.

The CDR3 sequence is CASSFSSYEQYF. CDR3 coding DNA: TGTGCCAGCAGCTTTAGCTCCTACGAGCAGTACTTC. The chain carries TRBV7-3 and TRBJ2-5; D gene unclear. Near its end, the DNA agrees better with TRBJ2-7, so the J call may be wrong. The CDR3 runs to 12 residues. Germline CDR1 reads SGHTA; CDR2 reads FQGTGA.

This clone appeared a few times. V usage is TRBV5-4 and J usage is TRBJ2-1; weak D call: TRBD2 (7 bases). Trimming shortened V by 0 bases and J by 5 bases, and 18 bases separated the two germline ends. The CDR3 sequence is 17 residues long. Germline CDR1 reads SGHNT; CDR2 reads YYREEE (reference sequence). The CDR3 nucleotides are TGTGCCAGCAGCTTGGGTCGGGGGGCCGTGGTTCACAATGAGCAGTTCTTC. Protein: CASSLGRGAVVHNEQFF.